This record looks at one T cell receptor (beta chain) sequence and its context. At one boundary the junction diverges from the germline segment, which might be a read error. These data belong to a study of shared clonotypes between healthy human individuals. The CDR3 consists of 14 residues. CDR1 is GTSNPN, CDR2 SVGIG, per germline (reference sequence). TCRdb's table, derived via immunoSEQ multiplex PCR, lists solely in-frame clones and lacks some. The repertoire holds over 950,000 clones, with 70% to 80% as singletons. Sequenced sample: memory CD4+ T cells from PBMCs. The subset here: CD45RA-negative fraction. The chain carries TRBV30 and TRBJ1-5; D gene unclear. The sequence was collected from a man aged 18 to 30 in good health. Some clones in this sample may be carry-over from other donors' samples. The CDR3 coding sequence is TGTGCCTGGGGTGTTGTAGGGAGCAATCAGCCCCAGCATTTT. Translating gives CAWGVVGSNQPQHF.